A selection of T cell receptor beta chains follows, all from one sample in a study of T cell changes during pregnancy in multiple sclerosis. Data came from immunoSEQ multiplex PCR; TCRdb stores just in-frame clones and leaves some out. The sample has fewer than 40,000 clones, 85% to 95% seen once. This sample comprised CD4+ T cells from peripheral blood mononuclear cells, obtained in the second trimester of pregnancy. Receptors were obtained from a female donor with multiple sclerosis, enrolled in a pregnancy study. CDR3s include the opening cysteine and the closing phenylalanine or tryptophan. The D gene is left open where the match is weak. Clone size appears in some rows only: once, few, many, or a class for an expanded clone.

abundance: NA
v_gene: TRBV2
j_gene: TRBJ1-1
d_gene: NA
CDR3nt: TGTGCCAGCAGTCAACAGGGGAACACTGAAGCTTTCTTT
CDR3aa: CASSQQGNTEAFF

abundance: NA
v_gene: TRBV7-8
j_gene: TRBJ2-5
d_gene: TRBD2
CDR3nt: TGTGCCAGCAGCCCGACTAGCGCTCAAGAGACCCAGTACTTC
CDR3aa: CASSPTSAQETQYF

abundance: NA
v_gene: TRBV4-1
j_gene: TRBJ2-7
d_gene: NA
CDR3nt: TGCGCCAGCAGCCCTGAAGGGAGAGGGTATCTCTCCTACGAGCAGTACTTC
CDR3aa: CASSPEGRGYLSYEQYF

abundance: NA
v_gene: TRBV6-1
j_gene: TRBJ2-5
d_gene: NA
CDR3nt: TGTGCCAGCGGTTCATCAGGGATGGGCGAGACCCAGTACTTC
CDR3aa: CASGSSGMGETQYF

abundance: NA
v_gene: TRBV18
j_gene: TRBJ1-3
d_gene: NA
CDR3nt: TGTGCCAGCTCACCACTCACACACCTCGGAAACACCATATATTTT
CDR3aa: CASSPLTHLGNTIYF

abundance: NA
v_gene: TRBV19
j_gene: TRBJ1-1
d_gene: NA
CDR3nt: TGTGCCAGTAGTCAACGACGGGACACTGAAGCTTTCTTT
CDR3aa: CASSQRRDTEAFF

abundance: NA
v_gene: TRBV14
j_gene: TRBJ2-5
d_gene: TRBD1
CDR3nt: TGTGCCAGCAGCCCCTGGACAGGGGAAGAGACCCAGTACTTC
CDR3aa: CASSPWTGEETQYF

abundance: NA
v_gene: TRBV18
j_gene: TRBJ2-7
d_gene: NA
CDR3nt: TGTGCCAGCTCACCGAGGAGTCGCGAGCAGTACTTC
CDR3aa: CASSPRSREQYF

abundance: NA
v_gene: TRBV11-2
j_gene: TRBJ1-5
d_gene: TRBD1
CDR3nt: TGTGCCAGCAGCTCCGGACAGGGTGGTAGCAATCAGCCCCAGCATTTT
CDR3aa: CASSSGQGGSNQPQHF

abundance: NA
v_gene: TRBV9
j_gene: TRBJ2-5
d_gene: NA
CDR3nt: TGTGCCAGCAGCCCGCGGACAGCACAAGAGACCCAGTACTTC
CDR3aa: CASSPRTAQETQYF

abundance: NA
v_gene: TRBV5-1
j_gene: TRBJ1-4
d_gene: NA
CDR3nt: TGCGCCAGCAGCCCTGACAGTAATGAAAAACTGTTTTTT
CDR3aa: CASSPDSNEKLFF

abundance: once
v_gene: TRBV5-5
j_gene: TRBJ1-6
d_gene: NA
CDR3nt: TGTGCCAGCAGCTTGTGGCAGTCTCTTGATGGTTCACCCCTCCACTTT
CDR3aa: CASSLWQSLDGSPLHF

abundance: NA
v_gene: TRBV29-1
j_gene: TRBJ2-3
d_gene: TRBD1
CDR3nt: TGCAGCGTCGGACAGGGCCCCCAGTATTTT
CDR3aa: CSVGQGPQYF

abundance: NA
v_gene: TRBV7-6
j_gene: TRBJ1-1
d_gene: NA
CDR3nt: TGTGCCAGCAGCTTTTCGGTTCGGGAACACCTGAACACTGAAGCTTTCTTT
CDR3aa: CASSFSVREHLNTEAFF

abundance: NA
v_gene: TRBV6-1
j_gene: TRBJ2-7
d_gene: TRBD1
CDR3nt: TGTGCCAGCAAGGACAGGGGCAGCATCCACGAGCAGTACTTC
CDR3aa: CASKDRGSIHEQYF

abundance: NA
v_gene: TRBV19
j_gene: TRBJ2-1
d_gene: TRBD1
CDR3nt: TGTGCCAGTAAAAGGGGGCCCTACAATGAGCAGTTCTTC
CDR3aa: CASKRGPYNEQFF

abundance: NA
v_gene: TRBV19
j_gene: TRBJ1-1
d_gene: TRBD1
CDR3nt: TGTGCCAGTAGTATAGGACAGGGTGGAACTGAAGCTTTCTTT
CDR3aa: CASSIGQGGTEAFF

abundance: NA
v_gene: TRBV29-1
j_gene: TRBJ1-6
d_gene: TRBD1
CDR3nt: TGCAGCGAATTATGGGACAGCCCTAATTCACCCCTCCACTTT
CDR3aa: CSELWDSPNSPLHF

abundance: NA
v_gene: TRBV27
j_gene: TRBJ1-2
d_gene: NA
CDR3nt: TGTGCCAGCAGAGGACAGTTCACTCCTTTCTATGGCTACACCTTC
CDR3aa: CASRGQFTPFYGYTF

abundance: once
v_gene: TRBV6-5
j_gene: TRBJ1-2
d_gene: TRBD1
CDR3nt: TGTGCCAGCAGGCCCCCAGGGGGCGAGTACTATGGCTACACCTTC
CDR3aa: CASRPPGGEYYGYTF

abundance: NA
v_gene: TRBV9
j_gene: TRBJ2-7
d_gene: TRBD1
CDR3nt: TGTGCCAGCAGCGTAGCCTACTTCCGGGACAGCGAGCAGTACTTC
CDR3aa: CASSVAYFRDSEQYF

abundance: few
v_gene: TRBV29-1
j_gene: TRBJ2-1
d_gene: TRBD2
CDR3nt: TGCAGCGTTGACGTTGGCGGGGGATACAATGAGCAGTTCTTC
CDR3aa: CSVDVGGGYNEQFF

abundance: NA
v_gene: TRBV9
j_gene: TRBJ2-1
d_gene: TRBD2
CDR3nt: TGTGCCAGCGTGACGGGACTAGCGGGAGTTGAGCAGTTCTTC
CDR3aa: CASVTGLAGVEQFF

abundance: NA
v_gene: TRBV11-2
j_gene: TRBJ2-1
d_gene: NA
CDR3nt: TGTGCCAGCAGCCCGCTAGGGGGCTCCTACAATGAGCAGTTCTTC
CDR3aa: CASSPLGGSYNEQFF

abundance: NA
v_gene: TRBV7-2
j_gene: TRBJ2-7
d_gene: TRBD2
CDR3nt: TGTGCCAGCAGCGGAGGAATAGCGGGAGCACTTTACGAGCAGTACTTC
CDR3aa: CASSGGIAGALYEQYF

abundance: NA
v_gene: TRBV4-2
j_gene: TRBJ2-7
d_gene: NA
CDR3nt: TGTGCCAGCAGCGATAGGAGAGGCATCTCCTACGAGCAGTACTTC
CDR3aa: CASSDRRGISYEQYF

abundance: NA
v_gene: TRBV7-2
j_gene: TRBJ2-7
d_gene: TRBD1
CDR3nt: TGTGCCAGCAGCCTGGGGACAGATAACTCCTACGAGCAGTACTTC
CDR3aa: CASSLGTDNSYEQYF

abundance: NA
v_gene: TRBV2
j_gene: TRBJ2-2
d_gene: TRBD1
CDR3nt: TGTGCCAGCAGTACCGGGACAGGGTCAGGGGAGCTGTTTTTT
CDR3aa: CASSTGTGSGELFF

abundance: NA
v_gene: TRBV11-1
j_gene: TRBJ1-2
d_gene: NA
CDR3nt: TGTGCCAGCAGCCAACAGGCCAACTATGGCTACACCTTC
CDR3aa: CASSQQANYGYTF

abundance: NA
v_gene: TRBV5-1
j_gene: TRBJ1-2
d_gene: NA
CDR3nt: TGCGCCAGCAGCCCAGGGGCTACCTATGGCTACACCTTC
CDR3aa: CASSPGATYGYTF

abundance: NA
v_gene: TRBV5-1
j_gene: TRBJ2-2
d_gene: NA
CDR3nt: TGCGCCAGCAGCTTTTCAGGGCTGGACACCGGGGAGCTGTTTTTT
CDR3aa: CASSFSGLDTGELFF

abundance: NA
v_gene: TRBV9
j_gene: TRBJ2-3
d_gene: NA
CDR3nt: TGTGCCAGCAGCGTAGATGAGCGCGTCGGTCCGTATTTT
CDR3aa: CASSVDERVGPYF

abundance: NA
v_gene: TRBV20-1
j_gene: TRBJ2-1
d_gene: NA
CDR3nt: TGCAGTGCTCTACGGTACAATGAGCAGTTCTTC
CDR3aa: CSALRYNEQFF

abundance: once
v_gene: TRBV19
j_gene: TRBJ1-2
d_gene: NA
CDR3nt: TGTGCCAGTAGTATCCTTACAGGTCGTGGCTACACCTTC
CDR3aa: CASSILTGRGYTF

abundance: NA
v_gene: TRBV9
j_gene: TRBJ2-7
d_gene: TRBD2
CDR3nt: TGTGCCAGCAGCCCCCAGAGTAGCGGGGTGTCCTACGAGCAGTACTTC
CDR3aa: CASSPQSSGVSYEQYF

abundance: NA
v_gene: TRBV5-4
j_gene: TRBJ2-3
d_gene: TRBD1
CDR3nt: TGTGCCAGCAGTCCGGACAGGGGCACAGATACGCAGTATTTT
CDR3aa: CASSPDRGTDTQYF

abundance: NA
v_gene: TRBV19
j_gene: TRBJ2-5
d_gene: NA
CDR3nt: TGTGCCAGTAAGGCTAGCGCCCAAGAGACCCAGTACTTC
CDR3aa: CASKASAQETQYF

abundance: once
v_gene: TRBV18
j_gene: TRBJ2-1
d_gene: NA
CDR3nt: TGTGCCAGCTCAACCTTCACCGCGGAGCAGTTCTTC
CDR3aa: CASSTFTAEQFF

abundance: NA
v_gene: TRBV19
j_gene: TRBJ1-1
d_gene: NA
CDR3nt: TGTGCCAGTAGTATACGGCAGGGCGACGTAGCTTTCTTT
CDR3aa: CASSIRQGDVAFF

abundance: NA
v_gene: TRBV27
j_gene: TRBJ2-1
d_gene: TRBD2
CDR3nt: TGTGCCAGCAGTTTATATGGACTAGCGGCCAATGAGCAGTTCTTC
CDR3aa: CASSLYGLAANEQFF

abundance: NA
v_gene: TRBV30
j_gene: TRBJ2-3
d_gene: TRBD2
CDR3nt: TGTGCCTGGAGTGGTAGTGCTAGCGGGGGGGCAGATACGCAGTATTTT
CDR3aa: CAWSGSASGGADTQYF

abundance: NA
v_gene: TRBV18
j_gene: TRBJ1-5
d_gene: TRBD1
CDR3nt: TGTGCCAGCTCACTGACAGGGGTTAGCAATCAGCCCCAGCATTTT
CDR3aa: CASSLTGVSNQPQHF

abundance: NA
v_gene: TRBV7-2
j_gene: TRBJ2-5
d_gene: TRBD1
CDR3nt: TGTGCCAGCAGTCCGCCCAGGACAGGGTATCAAGAGACCCAGTACTTC
CDR3aa: CASSPPRTGYQETQYF

abundance: NA
v_gene: TRBV30
j_gene: TRBJ1-6
d_gene: TRBD1
CDR3nt: TGTGCCTGGGACAGGGGAAATTCACCCCTCCACTTT
CDR3aa: CAWDRGNSPLHF

abundance: NA
v_gene: TRBV29-1
j_gene: TRBJ1-5
d_gene: TRBD1
CDR3nt: TGCAGCGTGGGGACAGGGTATAGCAATCAGCCCCAGCATTTT
CDR3aa: CSVGTGYSNQPQHF

abundance: NA
v_gene: TRBV4-2
j_gene: TRBJ2-3
d_gene: TRBD2
CDR3nt: TGTGCCAGCAGCCAAGGATCGGTAACTAGCGGGAGAACAGATACGCAGTATTTT
CDR3aa: CASSQGSVTSGRTDTQYF

abundance: NA
v_gene: TRBV9
j_gene: TRBJ2-2
d_gene: NA
CDR3nt: TGTGCCAGCAGCGTAGCGCGGCGTCAGGGCGGGGAGCTGTTTTTT
CDR3aa: CASSVARRQGGELFF

abundance: NA
v_gene: TRBV7-8
j_gene: TRBJ1-1
d_gene: NA
CDR3nt: TGTGCCAGCAGCTCGGACAGCACCGTCGGGATCACTGAAGCTTTCTTT
CDR3aa: CASSSDSTVGITEAFF

abundance: NA
v_gene: TRBV19
j_gene: TRBJ1-4
d_gene: TRBD1
CDR3nt: TGTGCCAGTAAAAATCAGGGGGCAGGGGAAAAACTGTTTTTT
CDR3aa: CASKNQGAGEKLFF